The present TCR beta chain was sequenced within a study of response to subunit inactivated influenza vaccine (dated by TCRdb to 2016 to 2019). A note on the overall study: Deep quantitative T cell receptor repertoire profiling was used in the study to track responses to a trivalent subunit inactivated influenza vaccine.

Libraries were made using RT-PCR. Sequenced on an Illumina HiSeq 2500. TCRdb handled the public reads itself, with Q25 trimming in fastp and clone calling in MiXCR, and kept productive beta chains. Under each unique CDR3 protein, matching rows form one entry showing the most common genes and DNA. This sample has around 750,000 distinct CDR3 sequences in its table, and about 20% of those were observed once. About 10% of the sample is in the top ten clones. This clonotype was counted a few times. This receptor's antigen is unknown. Nothing much larger sits one base from this clone, and base qualities are not available. Results the study describes overall, beyond this receptor: It was suggested by the authors that each seasonal influenza vaccination may recruit only a limited number of new T cells.

The origin of this receptor is a man in his fifties who received an inactivated influenza vaccine. Donor details come from another sample of the same person, matched by shared clones. The input for sequencing was PBMCs from blood, taken less than 6 days after vaccination.

The nucleotides read TGTGCCAGCAGCTTGGAGGGACTAGCGGGAGCTGAGCAGTACTTC. Translated, this gives CASSLEGLAGAEQYF. The chain employs TRBV5-4 and TRBJ2-7; 14 middle bases align to TRBD2. V loses 0 bases at its end and J loses 7 bases; junction bases beyond the gene matches: 3. Counted from cysteine to phenylalanine, this CDR3 has 15 amino acids. This entry keeps only the CDR3 DNA: 45 bases, framed from base 1. The germline V gene (reference sequence) provides CDR1 SGHNT and CDR2 YYREEE.